This TCR beta chain is drawn from a study of T-cell reconstitution after alpha-beta-depleted transplantation in children. The junction had 3 bases not matched to a gene; V was cut back by 3 bases and J by 2 bases. The V gene's germline CDR1 is DFQATT and CDR2 SNEGSKA (reference sequence). This CDR3 has 14 amino acids. Unique molecular identifiers were incorporated into the prepared TCRbeta library. In TCRdb, the PCR reads were re-called with MiXCR into one record per CDR3 protein. The sample has roughly 500,000 distinct CDR3 sequences; 30% to 35% are singletons. The source was PBMCs from the stem cell graft donor, collected from the stem cell graft. This TCR was recovered from a human donor who donated a stem cell graft to a child with aplastic anemia. The V gene is TRBV20-1, the J gene TRBJ2-3, with 9 bases matching TRBD2. CDR3 region: CSARREGNTDTQYF. CDR3 DNA: TGCAGTGCTAGGCGGGAGGGAAACACAGATACGCAGTATTTT.